Listed below are T cell receptor beta chains from one sample, sequenced in a study of cytomegalovirus exposure and HLA in healthy donors. Assay: immunoSEQ multiplex PCR; the TCRdb copy retains only in-frame clones and omits some. The sample includes about 94,000 clones, about 76% of them seen just once. Specimen: PBMCs. These receptors were collected from a man aged 40-55 years in good health and CMV-seropositive. CDR3s include the opening cysteine and the closing phenylalanine or tryptophan. A D gene is named only where the DNA matches it firmly. Part of the rows lack a size; the others show once, few, many or a class for expanded clones.

j_gene,d_gene,abundance,len,v_gene,CDR3nt,CDR3aa
TRBJ2-7,.,few,14,TRBV5-6,TGTGCCAGCACCTTCCTCAGGGACTCCTACGAGCAGTACTTC,CASTFLRDSYEQYF
TRBJ2-2,TRBD1,once,15,TRBV18,TGTGCCAGCTCACCGGGACAGGGCAACACCGGGGAGCTGTTTTTT,CASSPGQGNTGELFF
TRBJ2-1,.,.,18,TRBV9,TGTGCCAGCAGCGTAGGGGGGGGGCACGCGGGGAAATGGGTTGAGCAGTTCTTC,CASSVGGGHAGKWVEQFF
TRBJ2-1,TRBD2,.,18,TRBV7-6,TGTGCCAGCAGCTTAGTCAGTAGCGGGGGGAGCTCCTACAATGAGCAGTTCTTC,CASSLVSSGGSSYNEQFF
TRBJ2-6,.,.,15,TRBV6-1,TGTGCCACCAGCAGGGGAAGCTCTGGGGCCAACGTCCTGACTTTC,CATSRGSSGANVLTF
TRBJ1-2,TRBD1,.,14,TRBV19,TGTGCCAGTAGTATTACAGGGGGCGCCGCTGGCTACACCTTC,CASSITGGAAGYTF
TRBJ2-5,TRBD2,.,16,TRBV5-6,TGTGCCAGCAGCTTGGAGACTAGCGGAGCGAAAGAGACCCAGTACTTC,CASSLETSGAKETQYF
TRBJ1-3,TRBD1,.,17,TRBV4-2,TGTGCCAGCAGCCAAGCCGGTAAGGGGGCTGGAGGAAACACCATATATTTT,CASSQAGKGAGGNTIYF
TRBJ2-1,TRBD2,.,16,TRBV9,TGTGCCAGCAGCGTAGCGCTAGCGGGGGCTAGGAATGAGCAGTTCTTC,CASSVALAGARNEQFF
TRBJ2-3,TRBD2,.,15,TRBV7-3,TGTGCCAGCAGCCTCGGGGGGGCCGGGACAGATACGCAGTATTTT,CASSLGGAGTDTQYF
TRBJ2-7,TRBD1,.,18,TRBV6-1,TGTGCCAGCAGTGAAGCTGGACCCGCCGGGACAGGGTTCAACGAGCAGTACTTC,CASSEAGPAGTGFNEQYF
TRBJ2-7,.,.,14,TRBV6-1,TGTGCCAGCAGTGTGCAGGGGATAAGCGACGAGCAGTACTTC,CASSVQGISDEQYF
TRBJ1-6,TRBD1,.,16,TRBV5-6,TGTGCCAGCAGCTCTTTAGGGACAGGGTCCAAATCACCCCTCCACTTT,CASSSLGTGSKSPLHF
TRBJ1-2,.,.,14,TRBV28,TGTGCCAGCAGTGTGGGAGGGGCAGGGCATGGCTACACCTTC,CASSVGGAGHGYTF
TRBJ1-1,.,few,12,TRBV28,TGTGCCAGCAGATACGGCTCGAGGGAAGCTTTCTTT,CASRYGSREAFF
TRBJ2-2,TRBD1,.,15,TRBV11-2,TGTGCCAGCAGCTCGACAGGGGGCCTTGTCGGGGAGCTGTTTTTT,CASSSTGGLVGELFF
TRBJ1-2,TRBD1,.,15,TRBV5-8,TGTGCCAGCAGCTTTCTCGGGACAGGGGACTATGGCTACACCTTC,CASSFLGTGDYGYTF
TRBJ2-5,TRBD1,once,13,TRBV28,TGTGCCAGCAGTTTAACAGGGGGGGAGACCCAGTACTTC,CASSLTGGETQYF
TRBJ2-5,.,.,14,TRBV18,TGTGCCAGCTCACCAGGAGAGGGTCAAGAGACCCAGTACTTC,CASSPGEGQETQYF
TRBJ2-7,.,.,13,TRBV6-5,TGTGCCAGATCAGTGCTCCCCATCTACGAGCAGTACTTC,CARSVLPIYEQYF
TRBJ2-5,TRBD2,.,12,TRBV2,TGTGCCAGCAGCCGCGGGGGGCGAACCCAGTACTTC,CASSRGGRTQYF
TRBJ2-3,.,once,14,TRBV4-2,TGTGCCAGCAGCCAGCCAACTAGCACAGATACGCAGTATTTT,CASSQPTSTDTQYF
TRBJ2-7,TRBD1,few,15,TRBV2,TGTGCCAGCAGCTTTCCGGGACAGGGGTCCTACGAGCAGTACTTC,CASSFPGQGSYEQYF
TRBJ1-5,.,.,15,TRBV7-8,TGTGCCAGCAGCCTACCCCCCGGGGGATGGCAGCCCCAGCATTTT,CASSLPPGGWQPQHF
TRBJ1-2,.,.,14,TRBV7-9,TGTGCCAGCAGCTCAAAAACAGGGCACTATGGCTACACCTTC,CASSSKTGHYGYTF
TRBJ1-1,.,.,12,TRBV6-1,TGTGCCAGCAGGAGGGATGAAACTGAAGCTTTCTTT,CASRRDETEAFF
TRBJ2-7,.,.,16,TRBV18,TGTGCCAGCTCACAAAACCCCCCGACTAGCTCCTACGAGCAGTACTTC,CASSQNPPTSSYEQYF
TRBJ1-5,TRBD1,.,18,TRBV19,TGTGCCAGTAGTGGGGGACAGAGGGGCCCATATAGCAATCAGCCCCAGCATTTT,CASSGGQRGPYSNQPQHF
TRBJ2-7,.,once,14,TRBV6-1,TGTGCCAGCAGTGGGGGGGACAGTCCCTACGAGCAGTACTTC,CASSGGDSPYEQYF
TRBJ1-1,.,.,15,TRBV28,TGTGCCAGCAGTGTCCGGACAGCAGGGGACACTGAAGCTTTCTTT,CASSVRTAGDTEAFF
TRBJ2-5,TRBD2,.,13,TRBV28,TGTGCCACCCGGACTAGCGGGGAAAGTAACAGGTACTTC,CATRTSGESNRYF
TRBJ2-1,TRBD2,once,16,TRBV10-3,TGTGCCACCTCGTCAATAGCGGGAAGCTCCTACAATGAGCAGTTCTTC,CATSSIAGSSYNEQFF
TRBJ1-5,.,.,15,TRBV4-3,TGCGCCAGCAGCCAAGATTGGGGAGGCAATCAGCCCCAGCATTTT,CASSQDWGGNQPQHF
TRBJ2-5,TRBD2,.,16,TRBV7-8,TGTGCCAGCAGCTTAGAGGCGGGGGGGCTCCAAGAGACCCAGTACTTC,CASSLEAGGLQETQYF
TRBJ2-3,.,.,14,TRBV10-1,TGCGCCAGCAGGCGGGGTTCTGCCACAGATACGCAGTATTTT,CASRRGSATDTQYF
TRBJ2-7,TRBD1,.,15,TRBV7-6,TGTGCCAGCAGCTTAAGACAGGGTTCCTCCTACGAGCAGTACTTC,CASSLRQGSSYEQYF
TRBJ1-1,TRBD1,once,16,TRBV5-1,TGCGCCAGCAGCTCGGGGGTCGTAGGACAGGGAACTGAAGCTTTCTTT,CASSSGVVGQGTEAFF
TRBJ2-7,.,.,15,TRBV5-8,TGTGCCAGCAGACGACAGCTATCAAGCTCCTACGAGCAGTACTTC,CASRRQLSSSYEQYF
TRBJ2-1,TRBD1,.,16,TRBV7-9,TGTGCCAGCAGCTTCCGCAGGGGGCGTCTTAACAATGAGCAGTTCTTC,CASSFRRGRLNNEQFF
TRBJ2-5,TRBD1,.,13,TRBV19,TGTGCCAGTAGTGGACAGGGACGAGAGACCCAGTACTTC,CASSGQGRETQYF
TRBJ2-3,TRBD1,.,17,TRBV12-5,TGTGCTAGTGCCGAGGTTGGGGGGACAGGGCTGAGCCATACGCAGTATTTT,CASAEVGGTGLSHTQYF
TRBJ1-5,.,.,16,TRBV15,TGTGCCACCAGCAGAGCTCCGGGGGAAAGCAATCAGCCCCAGCATTTT,CATSRAPGESNQPQHF
TRBJ1-1,.,.,14,TRBV19,TGTGCCAGTAGTATAGACCCAACCGGCACTGAAGCTTTCTTT,CASSIDPTGTEAFF
TRBJ1-3,.,.,14,TRBV7-9,TGTGCCGGAGGCTCAACCCACTCTGGAAACACCATATATTTT,CAGGSTHSGNTIYF
TRBJ2-1,TRBD2,.,18,TRBV28,TGTGCCAGCAGTTTATTGGGTTGGCGCGGGAGCTCCTACAATGAGCAGTTCTTC,CASSLLGWRGSSYNEQFF
TRBJ2-1,.,.,14,TRBV10-1,TGCGCCAGCAGTGCATGGACCGGGGGCAATGAGCAGTTCTTC,CASSAWTGGNEQFF
TRBJ2-6,.,.,15,TRBV7-9,TGTGCCAGCAGCTTAGCCCAGGGTGGGGCCAACGTCCTGACTTTC,CASSLAQGGANVLTF
TRBJ2-1,TRBD2,.,16,TRBV9,TGTGCCAGCAGCTCCGGGACTAGCGGGTATAACAATGAGCAGTTCTTC,CASSSGTSGYNNEQFF
TRBJ2-7,TRBD1,.,14,TRBV4-1,TGCGCCAGCAGCCAAGGACAGGGCTCCTACGAGCAGTACTTC,CASSQGQGSYEQYF
TRBJ1-1,.,.,15,TRBV27,TGTGCCAGCAGTTTATCTCCCGGGGTCGGGACTGAAGCTTTCTTT,CASSLSPGVGTEAFF
TRBJ2-7,TRBD2,few,13,TRBV7-9,TGTGCCAGCAGCCTACTAGCGCCCTACGAGCAGTACTTC,CASSLLAPYEQYF
TRBJ2-5,TRBD2,few,16,TRBV5-1,TGCGCCAGCAGCCCCCCAGGCGGCGGGAGGGAAGAGACCCAGTACTTC,CASSPPGGGREETQYF
TRBJ2-7,TRBD1,once,14,TRBV6-6,TGTGCCAGCAGTTTAGCTGACAGGGGCCACGAGCAGTACTTC,CASSLADRGHEQYF